This T cell receptor beta chain appears in the sequencing data of a study of T cell repertoires in cytomegalovirus infection. Trimming took off 4 bases at V and 5 bases at J, with 22 bases between the two ends. This CDR3 is built from 16 residues. The germline V gene has CDR1 SQVTM and CDR2 ANQGSEA. Using its own MiXCR run on the reads, TCRdb lists one record per CDR3 protein. The sample consists of 210,000 or so distinct CDR3 sequences, roughly 6.5% of them appearing once. V is TRBV29-1 and J is TRBJ2-3; the D gene could be TRBD1 or TRBD2 (6 bases each). This TCR was recovered from a human donor in good health (CMV status not recorded). Some clones in this sample may be carry-over from other donors' samples. Sequencing was done on a sample of PBMCs. The CDR3: CSVVVTGGRRGDTQYF. In nucleotides, the CDR3 is TGCAGCGTTGTCGTTACCGGGGGCAGGCGTGGAGATACGCAGTATTTT.